The following is a T cell receptor beta chain sequence with its context. It has no known antigen specificity. There are no base qualities to consult, and no much larger clone falls within one base. High-throughput TCRbeta CDR3 sequencing of frozen genomic DNA was performed by immunoSEQ, with PCR amplification, mapping, bias correction and internal controls included. Per the source publication's procedure: Productive rearrangements were kept, and unique TCRbeta sequences were defined by CDR3 nucleotide sequence plus V and J gene. For classification of a sequence as donor-reactive, at least 5-fold expansion in CFSE-low cells relative to unstimulated pre-transplant cells and a frequency of at least 0.01% were required. To ensure at least 90% detection power, minimum frequency thresholds were set for each subject based on that subject's lowest-template unstimulated sample. Repertoire turnover was measured by Jensen-Shannon divergence between the top 1000 TCRbeta sequences post- and pre-transplant. Two-sided Fisher's exact tests were used to test for changes in how often donor-reactive sequences were detected. The table was pulled from immuneACCESS by TCRdb, which kept in-frame rearrangements only. Such tables lose some clones; where checked, under half of the loss comes from unresolved V genes, and the rest has no known cause. V and J calls and clone size are copied from that table; D and trimming were computed from the DNA. Counted in this sample were tens of thousands of clones; around four fifths of them appeared once. The ten largest clones take up roughly 0.44% of the sample.

This sample stems from a study of T cell clones after liver transplantation (dated by TCRdb to about 2019). The study in broad terms: Samples were obtained from ITN030ST, a randomized trial in which withdrawal of immunosuppression was attempted within 2 years of liver transplantation. The study cohort included 8 liver transplant recipients, of whom 3 were classified as tolerant and 5 as non-tolerant. Three of the eight recipients were HCV-positive; the others were transplanted for non-autoimmune, non-viral indications. No induction therapy was given to the subjects, and standard immunosuppression was administered until randomization at 12-24 months post-transplant. Blood samples were collected pre-transplant, pre-randomization before withdrawal, and post-randomization after either complete withdrawal or failed withdrawal. Donor-reactive T cell clones were identified by TCRbeta sequencing after a pre-transplant mixed lymphocyte reaction and then tracked in post-transplant blood. Tolerance was defined as complete withdrawal of immunosuppression for at least one year without a rise in liver enzymes beyond twice the upper limit of normal. As an antigen-independent comparator for the donor-reactive sequences, third party-reactive TCRbeta sequences from pre-transplant MLRs were identified as well. General findings and caveats noted by the study authors: In two subjects, low numbers of available donor cells limited the measurable donor-reactive repertoire. A significant post-transplant decrease in circulating donor-reactive CD4 TCRbeta sequences was observed in most of the 8 subjects, irrespective of tolerance or HCV status. Once repertoire turnover was taken into account, donor-reactive detection showed a significant reduction for CD4 in 7 of 8 subjects and for CD8 in 8 of 8. Since no allograft tissue specimens were available, donor-reactive T cells may have migrated into the graft instead of being deleted. A greater decline was seen for donor-reactive sequences than for third party-reactive sequences, suggesting partial antigen-specific deletion unrelated to withdrawal success. Because of small, heterogeneous patient numbers and non-standardized post-transplant time points, the conclusions were only preliminary.

After removal of 5 bases from V and 5 bases from J, the junction retains 5 bases not matched to a gene. As encoded in the germline V gene (reference sequence), CDR1 is SSHAT while CDR2 is FNYEAQ. From the cysteine through the phenylalanine, the CDR3 covers 14 amino acids. The only DNA kept is the CDR3, 42 bases in frame from the first base. Unstimulated PBMCs, after thawing, were stained for CD3, CD4 and CD8 and then FACS-sorted into CD3+CD4+ and CD3+CD8+ populations. All 8 studied subjects were randomized to immunosuppression withdrawal. The Qiagen DNeasy Blood and Tissue Kit was used for isolation of genomic DNA.

The clonotype comes from a human patient who received a liver transplant. After a transplant, some of the T cells may come from the graft donor. The chain employs TRBV7-7 and TRBJ2-2; 7 junctional bases match TRBD2. The sequencing used CD4+ T cells from blood, collected almost 47 months after liver transplant. The DNA sequence follows: TGTGCCAGCAGCCCCCGGACTAGTACCGGGGAGCTGTTTTTT. It translates as CASSPRTSTGELFF.